This entry concerns a single T cell receptor (beta chain). Blood CD8+ and CD4+ T cells underwent high-throughput TCR beta sequencing. Germline CDR1 reads MNHEY; CDR2 reads SVGEGT. The CDR3 loop spans 16 amino acids. Losses at the gene ends were 0 bases for V and 1 base for J; bases not matched to a gene: 0. This record comes from a study of CD8 T cells in Susac syndrome. Roughly 0.5 to 1 ug RNA was reverse transcribed with random hexamers. TCRdb re-derived calls from the immunoSEQ multiplex PCR reads in MiXCR, one entry per CDR3 protein. The repertoire holds 150,000 to 200,000 distinct CDR3 sequences, with about 95% as singletons.

Material for sequencing was CD4+ T cells from PBMCs. This clonotype was sampled from a human donor in good health. V is TRBV6-2 or TRBV6-3 and J is TRBJ2-2; 9 nucleotides align to TRBD1. DNA for the CDR3: TGTGCCAGCAGTTACTCGGGACAGGGGAACACCGGGGAGCTGTTTTTT. Its protein is CASSYSGQGNTGELFF.